The text below deals with one TCR beta chain. As yet, its antigen is unknown. Looked up from germline, CDR1 is MNHNS and CDR2 is SASEGT. The length of the CDR3 is 13 residues. The ends were cut back, 0 bases at V and 4 bases at J, with 7 bases in the middle. TCRdb keeps only in-frame clones here, not all; method: immunoSEQ multiplex PCR. In the table there are some 2,500,000 clones, just under 95% of which are singletons. This specimen belongs to a study of shared clonotypes between healthy human individuals. Study results and limitations: The expectation was that sequencing depth would affect clonotype sharing among donors.

This rearrangement joins TRBV6-1 to TRBJ2-7; no clear D. The sequence was collected from a man between 18 and 35 years old in good health. Some clones in this sample may be carry-over from other donors' samples. The sequenced material came from naive CD4+ T cells from PBMCs. Sample subset: CD45RA+ positively selected. In nucleotides, the CDR3 is TGTGCCAGCAGTGAAGCAAGTTGGTACGAGCAGTACTTC. Translation: CASSEASWYEQYF.